The 21 T cell receptor beta chains below all came from one sample that was sequenced in a study of CD8+ T cells in alopecia areata. In each case, RNA was isolated and then reverse transcribed into cDNA as the sequencing template. Using immunoSEQ multiplex PCR, the repertoire was profiled, and TCRdb retains in-frame clones only, with some absent. The data contain 200,000 to 250,000 clones, approximately 52% of them singletons. Source: CD4+ T cells sorted from blood, taken at week 0. The source of these receptors is a human donor with alopecia areata.

The CDR3 sequence: CASSPQEDSPLHF. For the CDR3, the DNA is TGCGCCAGCAGCCCTCAAGAGGATTCACCCCTCCACTTT. The V gene is TRBV5-1, the J gene TRBJ1-6; the D is unclear. The CDR3 is 13 amino acids. Germline CDR1 is SGHRS and CDR2 is YFSETQ. Trimming removed 4 bases at V and 8 bases at J, with 10 bases between.

The chain uses TRBV18 and TRBJ1-5; 11 positions agree with TRBD1. The CDR3 has 16 residues. With 6 bases clipped from V and 3 bases from J, the junction kept 7 bases outside the gene matches. CDR1 and CDR2 from the germline V gene are KGHSH and LQKENI. CDR3 sequence reads: CASSPGQGVSNQPQHF. The CDR3 nucleotides are TGTGCCAGCTCTCCGGGACAGGGGGTTTCCAATCAGCCCCAGCATTTT. The full variable domain, its missing parts supplied by reference TRBV18 and TRBJ1-5, is NAGVMQNPRHLVRRRGQEARLRCSPMKGHSHVYWYRQLPEEGLKFMVYLQKENIIDESGMPKERFSAEFPKEGPSILRIQQVVRGDSAAYFCASSPGQGVSNQPQHFGDGTRLSIL.

The sample holds a few counts of this clone. The V gene is TRBV19, the J gene TRBJ2-1; 9 positions agree with TRBD2. J lost 6 bases, V lost 6 bases, and 15 bases had no gene match. The CDR3 consists of 17 residues. From germline, CDR1 is LNHDA and CDR2 SQIVND (reference sequence). CDR3 sequence (DNA): TGTGCCAGTAGAGCTGGATTACGCGGGAGGGCCCGCAATGAGCAGTTCTTC. Amino acid sequence: CASRAGLRGRARNEQFF.

The chain carries TRBV7-8 and TRBJ2-5; 13 bases match TRBD2. Germline CDR1 is SGHVS and CDR2 is FQNEAQ. CDR3 length equals 16 residues. The ends lost 5 bases at V and 4 bases at J; junction bases unmatched: 7. CDR3 bases: TGTGCCAGCAGCGCCGGACTAGCGGGAGTTCGAGAGACCCAGTACTTC. As protein: CASSAGLAGVRETQYF.

V gene TRBV7-2 combines with J gene TRBJ2-2; D uncertain. With 1 base removed from V and 7 bases from J, the gap between germline ends came to 7 bases. This CDR3 region has 13 residues. The germline V gene has CDR1 SGHTA and CDR2 FQGNSA. In DNA, the CDR3 is TGTGCCAGCAGCTTAGTGTTTATCGGGGAGCTGTTTTTT. Encoded protein: CASSLVFIGELFF.

This chain's CDR3 is CASGDGNTQYF. CDR3 DNA sequence: TGTGCTAGTGGTGACGGGAATACGCAGTATTTT. The chain combines TRBV12-5 with TRBJ2-3; the D gene is possibly TRBD2 (5 bases). Trimming stripped 5 bases from V and 7 bases from J, with 7 bases between. The germline V gene encodes CDR1 LGHNT and CDR2 FRNRAP. The CDR3 totals 11 residues.

The chain employs TRBV30 and TRBJ2-7, with D unclear. Trimming left V 2 bases short and J 3 bases short, with 8 bases between. Germline CDR1 and CDR2: GTSNPN and SVGIG (reference sequence). The CDR3 covers 12 residues. CDR3 residues: CAWSFSSYEQYF. The CDR3 DNA follows: TGTGCCTGGAGTTTCTCGAGCTACGAGCAGTACTTC.

This clone has only a few counts. V and J are TRBV6-5 and TRBJ2-7; D might be TRBD1 or TRBD2, each matching 5 bases. This CDR3 is 11 amino acids long. The V end was cut by 10 bases, the J end by 6 bases, with 13 bases between. The V gene's germline CDR1 is MNHEY and CDR2 SVGAGI. The CDR3 is CATQGVGEQYF. The CDR3, as DNA: TGTGCCACCCAGGGAGTCGGCGAGCAGTACTTC.

This chain connects TRBV30 to TRBJ2-7; weak D call: TRBD2 (5 bases). CDR1 is GTSNPN, CDR2 SVGIG, per germline (reference sequence). The V end was cut by 0 bases, the J end by 5 bases, with 14 bases between. The CDR3 has 14 residues. The CDR3 coding sequence is TGTGCCTGGAGTGTAAGAGGGAGTCCCCACGAGCAGTACTTC. This codes for CAWSVRGSPHEQYF.

This clone has ten or more counts. This same CDR3 is encoded by further DNA sequences in the sample. The rearrangement uses TRBV30 and TRBJ1-1, with D uncertain. This CDR3 region has 10 residues. The V gene's germline CDR1 is GTSNPN and CDR2 SVGIG (reference sequence). V lost 3 bases to trimming and J lost 1 base, with 0 bases between them. CDR3 nucleotide sequence: TGTGCCTGGAGGAACACTGAAGCTTTCTTT. Encoded protein: CAWRNTEAFF. The full variable domain, in which reference TRBV30 and TRBJ1-1 provide the parts outside the CDR3, is SQTIHQWPATLVQPVGSPLSLECTVEGTSNPNLYWYRQAAGRGLQLLFYSVGIGQISSEVPQNLSASRPQDRQFILSSKKLLLSDSGFYLCAWRNTEAFFGQGTRLTVV.

The CDR3 sequence is CAWSRQGALRADTQYF. The CDR3 coding sequence is TGTGCCTGGAGTCGACAGGGGGCGCTTCGGGCAGATACGCAGTATTTT. The V call is TRBV30, the J call TRBJ2-3; TRBD1 matches at 10 bases. V shed 2 bases, J shed 4 bases, and the junction held 9 bases outside the gene matches. The V gene's germline CDR1 is GTSNPN and CDR2 SVGIG (reference sequence). This CDR3 region has 16 residues.

The rearrangement uses TRBV6-5 and TRBJ2-1; possibly TRBD1 for D (5 bases). There are 13 residues in the CDR3. V dropped 6 bases and J dropped 7 bases, with 13 bases sitting between them. Germline V gene data show CDR1 as MNHEY and CDR2 as SVGAGI. CDR3 nucleotide sequence: TGTGCCAGCAGCCGAGACAGAGGAAATGAGCAGTTCTTC. Translated: CASSRDRGNEQFF.

This clone was seen once. The V call is TRBV11-2, the J call TRBJ2-7, with D unresolved. The CDR3 covers 19 residues. Germline CDR1 SGHAT, CDR2 FQNNGV. V was pared by 0 bases and J by 3 bases, with 24 bases between. The CDR3 DNA is TGTGCCAGCAGCTTAGATCTATGGTCTTTGGGCTCCTGGGGCTACGAGCAGTACTTC. Translated, it gives CASSLDLWSLGSWGYEQYF.

Regarding this clone: Other DNA sequences within the sample encode an identical CDR3. This chain joins TRBV5-1 and TRBJ2-3; D call uncertain. Germline V CDR1 and CDR2: SGHRS, YFSETQ. V was clipped by 0 bases and J by 0 bases, with 5 bases between them. The CDR3 is made up of 14 amino acids. This CDR3 reads CASSLGGSTDTQYF. CDR3 in DNA: TGCGCCAGCAGCTTGGGTGGGAGCACAGATACGCAGTATTTT.

This clone was counted once. The junction departs from germline at one end; a sequencing error may be responsible. The chain has TRBV2 and TRBJ2-7, with 9 bases matching TRBD2. The CDR3 is 15 amino acids. Germline CDR1 SNHLY, CDR2 FYNNEI. In DNA, the CDR3 is TGTGCCAGCAGCGAAGGGGCGGGAGGGACCTACGAGCAGTACTTC. Protein sequence: CASSEGAGGTYEQYF.

The V call is TRBV11-2, the J call TRBJ2-5; D is possibly TRBD2 (5 bases). This CDR3 is built from 12 residues. Germline loops: CDR1 SGHAT, CDR2 FQNNGV. V was clipped by 3 bases and J by 7 bases, with 9 bases between them. The CDR3 DNA is TGTGCCAGCAGCTTTCCACGGGGGACCCAGTACTTC. It codes for CASSFPRGTQYF.

This clone was picked up a small number of times. V usage is TRBV30 and J usage is TRBJ1-5, with D perhaps matching TRBD1 (5 bases). Looked up from germline, CDR1 is GTSNPN and CDR2 is SVGIG (reference sequence). Between the trimmed V and J ends, which lost 0 bases and 4 bases, there was a span of 7 bases. The CDR3 is 13 residues long. The CDR3 DNA reads TGTGCCTGGAGTGTGGGACTTAATCAGCCCCAGCATTTT. It is translated as CAWSVGLNQPQHF.

The chain combines TRBV30 with TRBJ2-7; TRBD2 matches at 11 bases. The trim removed 6 bases at V and 7 bases at J, leaving 14 bases unmatched. Germline V gene lookup returns CDR1 GTSNPN and CDR2 SVGIG (reference sequence). The CDR3 is 15 amino acids. In DNA form, the CDR3 reads TGTGCCTGCAGACTAGCGGGATTGCCTATCGAAGAGCAGTACTTC. This translates into CACRLAGLPIEEQYF.

This rearrangement joins TRBV5-1 to TRBJ1-1; TRBD1 aligns across 9 bases. CDR3 length: 14 amino acids. Germline V CDR1 and CDR2: SGHRS, YFSETQ. V gave up 7 bases and J gave up 5 bases; unmatched junction bases: 9. CDR3 sequence: CASGTGTGRTEAFF. The CDR3 coding sequence is TGCGCCAGCGGCACCGGGACAGGGAGAACTGAAGCTTTCTTT.

In its sample, this clone was seen a few times. The gene calls are TRBV7-3 and TRBJ2-1, with D tentatively TRBD2 (5 bases). Deletions cut 4 bases from V and 7 bases from J, with 8 bases between. This CDR3 comprises 12 residues. Germline CDR1 and CDR2: SGHTA and FQGTGA. This chain's CDR3 is CASSSGGNEQFF. The CDR3 DNA reads as TGTGCCAGCAGCTCAGGCGGGAATGAGCAGTTCTTC.

V usage is TRBV12-5 and J usage is TRBJ1-1; D possibly corresponds to TRBD1 (6 bases). The CDR3 has 13 residues. The V end was cut by 4 bases, the J end by 8 bases, with 14 bases between. CDR1 LGHNT and CDR2 FRNRAP come from the germline V gene. The CDR3 region has the DNA TGTGCTAGTGGTTCCCGGGGGGGCCTGGAAGCTTTCTTT. Translating gives CASGSRGGLEAFF.